This paragraph covers one TCR beta chain sequence. The antigen remains unidentified. This specimen comes from a study of cytomegalovirus exposure and HLA in healthy donors. Study-level information: HLA-typed donors contributed around 88 million unique TCRs, which were held in an early data release.

Study-wide points: There were a few CMV-associated chains whose specificity for CMV antigens was confirmed in vitro. In a later analysis, HLA-associated TCR beta chains were more clonally expanded than equally common others. As was reported, the HLA-A and HLA-B alleles of most subjects were accurately predicted from TCR beta sequences.

Trimming cost V 2 bases and J 1 base, with 15 bases left between them. Per germline, CDR1 MNHNS and CDR2 SASEGT. The CDR3 extends over 16 amino acids. Vbeta (60) and Jbeta (13) primers were used in the PCR. The table came from immunoSEQ multiplex PCR; TCRdb's copy has only in-frame clones and leaves some out. The profile covers approximately 280,000 clones, with 70% to 90% appearing a single time and roughly 2.1% taken by the ten largest. The source is a woman under 30 in good health and CMV-seronegative. Sequenced sample: PBMCs. The chain combines TRBV6-1 with TRBJ2-7, with unresolved D. CDR3 nucleotides: TGTGCCAGCAGTGAATCGCGCTGGGCCTCTTCCTACGAGCAGTACTTC. This codes for CASSESRWASSYEQYF.